These 8 T cell receptor beta chains originate from one sample sequenced in a study of early T cells in non-severe SARS-CoV-2 infection. TCRdb itself ran the 5' RACE reads through MiXCR, one entry per CDR3 protein. This table has roughly 64,000 distinct CDR3 sequences, approximately 11% appearing once. The source was whole blood, collected at baseline. The source is an adult who was a healthcare worker with PCR-confirmed SARS-CoV-2 infection or an uninfected control (not recorded which).

This clonotype was seen a handful of times. V gene TRBV19 combines with J gene TRBJ1-2; D is perhaps TRBD1 (5 bases). V was pared by 0 bases and J by 4 bases, with 21 bases between. There are 18 residues in the CDR3. Germline V gene sequence: CDR1 LNHDA, CDR2 SQIVND (reference sequence). CDR3 DNA: TGTGCCAGTAGTATAGATCACTCTAGGGGCACCCAGTTCTATGGCTACACCTTC. This encodes CASSIDHSRGTQFYGYTF.

This clonotype was detected many times. The rearrangement joins TRBV29-1 to TRBJ1-2; D gene ambiguous. Trimming pared 3 bases from V and 2 bases from J, leaving 10 bases between. The CDR3 has 13 amino acids. Per the germline V gene, CDR1 is SQVTM and CDR2 is ANQGSEA. CDR3 in amino acids: CSVDVSGNYGYTF. The DNA of the CDR3 is TGCAGCGTTGACGTGTCGGGGAACTATGGCTACACCTTC.

The rearrangement joins TRBV10-3 to TRBJ2-1; D is unresolved. The V gene lost 3 bases and the J gene lost 0 bases, with 6 bases spanning the gap. Germline V gene data show CDR1 as ENHRY and CDR2 as SYGVKD. This CDR3 is 14 amino acids long. The DNA of the CDR3 is TGTGCCATCAGTGACCTACCCTCCTACAATGAGCAGTTCTTC. Translated, it gives CAISDLPSYNEQFF.

This clonotype was detected only a few times. The chain combines TRBV6-6 with TRBJ2-2; D possibly corresponds to TRBD2 (5 bases). The CDR3 runs to 16 residues. V lost 4 bases and J lost 0, with 12 bases in between. CDR1 MNHNY and CDR2 SVGAGI come from the germline V gene (reference sequence). CDR3 in amino acids: CASSSPVGANTGELFF. The CDR3 DNA sequence: TGTGCCAGCAGTTCACCCGTCGGGGCGAACACCGGGGAGCTGTTTTTT.

The sample holds many counts of this clonotype. This rearrangement joins TRBV7-2 to TRBJ1-3; D is undetermined. The V end lost 1 base, the J end lost 0 bases, and 7 bases lay between the germline ends. The CDR3 runs to 15 residues. Germline V gene sequence: CDR1 SGHTA, CDR2 FQGNSA. The CDR3 spells CASSLDGGSGNTIYF. For the CDR3, the DNA is TGTGCCAGCAGCTTAGATGGAGGCTCTGGAAACACCATATATTTT.

The sample holds a few counts of this clonotype. The chain is built from TRBV6-5 and TRBJ2-3; D possibly corresponds to TRBD1 (5 bases). V lost 2 bases, J lost 11 bases, and 20 bases lay in between. This CDR3 spans 15 amino acids. The germline gives CDR1 MNHEY, CDR2 SVGAGI. CDR3 amino acids: CASSYLGRGFVKQYF. Here the CDR3 DNA reads TGTGCCAGCAGTTACCTTGGTAGGGGATTCGTTAAGCAGTATTTT.

The sample holds many counts of this clonotype. This rearrangement joins TRBV12-3 or TRBV12-4 to TRBJ2-7, with D possibly called TRBD1 or TRBD2 (5 bases each). V was shortened by 2 bases and J by 9 bases, with 14 bases between the two germline ends. CDR3 length: 13 amino acids. For the CDR3, the DNA is TGTGCCAGCAGTTTATCTTGGGACCTTGGGCAGTACTTC. Protein: CASSLSWDLGQYF.

This clonotype rates as medium-sized. This chain joins TRBV20-1 and TRBJ1-1, with D possibly TRBD1 on 6 matching bases. The CDR3 sequence is 11 residues long. Trimming left V 6 bases short and J 6 bases short, with 11 bases between. Germline CDR1 reads DFQATT; CDR2 reads SNEGSKA (reference sequence). DNA of the CDR3: TGCAGTGCCGGGGGGCTCGCTGAAGCTTTCTTT. As protein: CSAGGLAEAFF.